The present entry profiles one T cell receptor beta chain with its context. This sample was taken from a study of blood T cell repertoires in COVID-19. Study-level information: The United States, Italy and Spain provided the acute and convalescent COVID-19 samples. PBMCs, B-cell-depleted T cells, or T cells provided the cDNA or gDNA that made up the material.

The CDR3 has 15 residues. Germline V gives CDR1 LGHDT, CDR2 YNNKEL (reference sequence). The V and J ends lost 2 bases and 3 bases, in that order; junction bases with no gene match: 7. Original processing methods: Reference gene primer amplification gave estimated nucleated cell counts. Profiling relied on immunoSEQ multiplex PCR, and the TCRdb table lists in-frame clones only, not all of them. V, J and clone size were drawn from that table, and D and trimming were deduced from the DNA. This table holds around 130,000 clones, roughly 90% found once. This TCR came from a man in his forties with acute or convalescent COVID-19. Sequencing input: peripheral blood. The V gene is TRBV3-1 (or the pseudogene TRBV3-2), the J gene TRBJ2-7; 7 positions match TRBD2. The CDR3 spells CASSQPQGRDYEQYF. CDR3 sequence (DNA): TGTGCCAGCAGCCAACCTCAAGGGAGGGACTACGAGCAGTACTTC.